The 4 T cell receptor beta chains given below trace back to one sample, sequenced in a study of CD8+ T cells in alopecia areata. Sequencing used cDNA as its template, made by extracting RNA and reverse transcribing it. The data were produced by immunoSEQ multiplex PCR, yet TCRdb's version contains in-frame clones alone and is incomplete. The sample carries about 97,000 clones, 60% recorded once. As to treatment: oral pan-JAK inhibitor, 5-10 mg twice daily. The specimen comprised CD8+ T cells sorted from blood, sampled between weeks 55 and 65, from a patient treated with tofacitinib. Source of these receptors: a human donor with alopecia areata.

The chain recombines TRBV7-9 with TRBJ2-7, with TRBD1 matching over 7 bases. Per the germline V gene, CDR1 is SEHNR and CDR2 is FQNEAQ (reference sequence). Unmatched junction bases numbered 4, after V lost 1 base and J lost 4 bases. The CDR3 has 14 residues. The CDR3 sequence is CASSLGQGLYEQYF. In DNA form, the CDR3 reads TGTGCCAGCAGCTTAGGACAGGGTTTGTACGAGCAGTACTTC.

The chain joins TRBV7-9 to TRBJ2-5, with 9 bases identical to TRBD1. In germline, CDR1 is SEHNR, CDR2 FQNEAQ (reference sequence). CDR3 length: 17 amino acids. Trimming cost V 1 base and J 4 bases; bases outside gene matches: 10. The CDR3: CASSLVGQGPLGETQYF. As DNA, the CDR3 is TGTGCCAGCAGCTTAGTAGGACAGGGGCCGTTAGGAGAGACCCAGTACTTC. The whole variable domain, remainder taken from reference TRBV7-9 and TRBJ2-5, is DTGVSQNPRHKITKRGQNVTFRCDPISEHNRLYWYRQTLGQGPEFLTYFQNEAQLEKSRLLSDRFSAERPKGSFSTLEIQRTEQGDSAMYLCASSLVGQGPLGETQYFGPGTRLLVL.

The chain combines TRBV2 with TRBJ1-2; D unresolved. Germline CDR1 and CDR2: SNHLY and FYNNEI. This CDR3 region has 15 residues. Trimming shortened V by 9 bases and J by 6 bases, and 23 bases separated the two germline ends. DNA for the CDR3: TGTGCCAGTCCTGCATTCCGGGCCCCGCGGGATGGCTACACCTTC. Translation: CASPAFRAPRDGYTF.

This clone was picked up many times. The V and J genes are TRBV12-5 and TRBJ1-5; TRBD1 aligns across 8 bases. This CDR3 contains 13 residues. Germline loops: CDR1 LGHNT, CDR2 FRNRAP. The junction had 5 bases not matched to a gene; V was cut back by 6 bases and J by 7 bases. This CDR3 reads CASGVAGGQPQHF. CDR3 nucleotide sequence: TGTGCTAGTGGGGTGGCAGGGGGCCAGCCCCAGCATTTT. Full variable domain (outside the CDR3, taken from reference TRBV12-5 and TRBJ1-5): DARVTQTPRHKVTEMGQEVTMRCQPILGHNTVFWYRQTMMQGLELLAYFRNRAPLDDSGMPKDRFSAEMPDATLATLKIQPSEPRDSAVYFCASGVAGGQPQHFGDGTRLSIL.